This T cell receptor (beta chain) was profiled in a study of T cell changes during pregnancy in multiple sclerosis. The V end was cut by 6 bases, the J end by 1 base, with 7 bases between. Germline CDR1 and CDR2: MNHNY and SVGAGI (reference sequence). This CDR3 spans 12 amino acids. The protocol was immunoSEQ multiplex PCR, while the TCRdb copy is restricted to in-frame clones and leaves out a portion. The sample has 45,000 or so clones, under 95% seen once. This chain uses TRBV6-6 with TRBJ2-7, with D possibly being TRBD2 (5 bases). Sequencing used PBMCs (not recorded whether the cells were cultured). The TCR comes from a female donor with multiple sclerosis, enrolled in a pregnancy study. CDR3 in amino acids: CASRADSYEQYF. CDR3 DNA: TGTGCCAGCAGAGCGGATTCCTACGAGCAGTACTTC.